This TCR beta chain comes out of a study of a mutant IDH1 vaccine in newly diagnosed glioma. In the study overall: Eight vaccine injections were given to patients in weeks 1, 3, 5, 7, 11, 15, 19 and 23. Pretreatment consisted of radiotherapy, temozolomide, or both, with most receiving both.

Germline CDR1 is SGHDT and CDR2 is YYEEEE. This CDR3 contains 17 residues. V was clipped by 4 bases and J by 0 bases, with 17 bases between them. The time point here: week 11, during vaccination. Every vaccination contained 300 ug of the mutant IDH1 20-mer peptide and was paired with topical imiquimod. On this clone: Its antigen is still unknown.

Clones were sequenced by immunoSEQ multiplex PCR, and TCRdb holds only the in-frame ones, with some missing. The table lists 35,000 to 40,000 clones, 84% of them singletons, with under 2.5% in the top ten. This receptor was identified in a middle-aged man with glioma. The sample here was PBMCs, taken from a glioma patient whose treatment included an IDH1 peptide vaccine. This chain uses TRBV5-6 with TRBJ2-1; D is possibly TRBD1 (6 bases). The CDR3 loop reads CASSLGLGHSSYNEQFF. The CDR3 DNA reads TGTGCCAGCAGCCTGGGGTTGGGACACAGCTCCTACAATGAGCAGTTCTTC.